These T cell receptor beta chains were read from a single sample in a study of T cell repertoires in cytomegalovirus infection. TCRdb processed the reads anew with MiXCR; each CDR3 protein has one entry. The repertoire includes approximately 400,000 distinct CDR3 sequences, approximately 32% of them detected once, and approximately 14% sits in the top ten. Sequenced input: PBMCs. These receptors all stem from a human donor in good health (CMV status not recorded). Some clones in this sample may be carry-over from other donors' samples. The CDR3 runs from the conserved cysteine through the conserved F or W. A D gene is named only where the DNA matches it firmly. Only part of the rows carry a size: once, few, many, or a class if the clone is expanded.

D gene | V gene | clone size | CDR3 protein
TRBD1 | TRBV20-1 | - | CSAMTGDSYEQYF
- | TRBV7-3 | few | CASSLGAADFTDTQYF
- | TRBV7-8 | many | CASRGAPSTDTQYF
- | TRBV6-2/TRBV6-3 | few | CASSYGGSGTDTQYF
- | TRBV19 | - | CASSIAQWNYGYTF
- | TRBV20-1 | - | CSARDGGKEGIYEQYF
- | TRBV7-9 | few | CASSLGGMSTEAFF
- | TRBV6-5 | many | CASSYSHGAVDYGYTF
- | TRBV12-3/TRBV12-4 | few | CASSLSQLGGYTF
- | TRBV11-3 | - | CASSLNSLRNTEAFF
- | TRBV11-2 | many | CASSLGRAVYNEQFF
- | TRBV9 | - | CASSVIRGRDTEAFF
TRBD2 | TRBV14 | - | CASSPWEGRYNEQFF
- | TRBV28 | - | CASSPPGPTNYGYTF
- | TRBV7-9 | many | CASSLPGGHNEQFF
- | TRBV7-2 | many | CASSLGGGGNQPQHF
- | TRBV19 | once | CASSFPGPFYGYTF
- | TRBV6-1 | few | CASRSGTWGSGNTIYF
TRBD1 | TRBV7-8 | many | CASSLETGAQYTGELFF
- | TRBV20-1 | few | CSARRTSSPLHF
TRBD1 | TRBV7-2 | many | CASSLSGQGAGNEQFF
- | TRBV2 | few | CASSVGQGLGKLFF
TRBD1 | TRBV28 | - | CASVTGGDRNTIYF
- | TRBV28 | many | CASSLAGAYGYTF
- | TRBV5-6 | - | CASSLGLLPREQYF
TRBD2 | TRBV5-3 | - | CASSLGAGGNYEQYF
- | TRBV12-3/TRBV12-4 | many | CASSPGRQHTDTQYF
- | TRBV19 | - | CASRSTVSSYEQYF
TRBD1 | TRBV9 | few | CASSPRTGRNTEAFF
- | TRBV7-2 | many | CASSPKWDPNQPQHF
- | TRBV6-6 | - | CASSRGPGNSPLHF
- | TRBV6-2/TRBV6-3 | - | CANSYSAANTEAFF
- | TRBV12-3/TRBV12-4 | - | CASSQGAGYTF
- | TRBV6-1 | - | CASSEWTEHQPQHF
- | TRBV10-3 | many | CAISGREPLSSAEAFF
- | TRBV5-4 | - | CASSLGGSEETQYF
- | TRBV5-5 | - | CASSLLQENSPLHF
- | TRBV6-5 | few | CASSYLQDPVRGYTF
TRBD2 | TRBV7-2 | many | CASSLGLAEQFF
TRBD2 | TRBV18 | few | CASSPGLAQEQFF
TRBD1 | TRBV4-1 | - | CASSAPGQDYEQYF
TRBD2 | TRBV24-1 | - | CATSDFGLAGGNEQFF
- | TRBV7-2 | many | CASSLSFDSGNTIYF
- | TRBV7-6 | - | CASSLSARSLTLGNTQYF
TRBD2 | TRBV19 | - | CASSPPERGSYNEQFF
- | TRBV6-6 | few | CASSQDGYSNQPQHF
- | TRBV19 | - | CASKDQNTEAFF
- | TRBV20-1 | few | CSTVGLTEAFF
- | TRBV7-2 | many | CASSFLVNTGELFF
- | TRBV28 | few | CASLRGGRMNTEAFF